What follows describes a single T cell receptor (beta chain). The antigen remains unidentified. This may arise from a read error, as a much more abundant clone is one base away. These data come from a study of T-cell reconstitution after alpha-beta-depleted transplantation in children. Whole-study findings and limits: Newly produced T cells mostly provided counts and TCRbeta diversity after one year, as hyperexpanded clones declined. The study reportedly traced alpha-beta T cells about two months after transplant to several hundred expanded graft clones.

As it was prepared, the TCRbeta library received unique molecular identifiers. MiXCR, applied by TCRdb to the PCR reads, yields one record per CDR3 protein. The sample holds hundreds of thousands of distinct CDR3 sequences, roughly 10% seen once. This clonotype was sampled from a male patient aged 2 to 10 who had a stem cell transplant for chronic granulomatous disease, so the T cells may come from the graft donor. The sample was peripheral blood, taken 180 days after TCRalphabeta/CD19-depleted stem cell transplant.

CDR3 amino acids: CDSSLRLAGLYEQYF. The CDR3 DNA reads as TGCGACAGCAGCCTCAGACTAGCGGGACTCTACGAGCAGTACTTC. The rearrangement links TRBV4-1 to TRBJ2-7; 11 positions match TRBD2. The CDR3 spans 15 residues. Germline CDR1 MGHRA, CDR2 YSYEKL.